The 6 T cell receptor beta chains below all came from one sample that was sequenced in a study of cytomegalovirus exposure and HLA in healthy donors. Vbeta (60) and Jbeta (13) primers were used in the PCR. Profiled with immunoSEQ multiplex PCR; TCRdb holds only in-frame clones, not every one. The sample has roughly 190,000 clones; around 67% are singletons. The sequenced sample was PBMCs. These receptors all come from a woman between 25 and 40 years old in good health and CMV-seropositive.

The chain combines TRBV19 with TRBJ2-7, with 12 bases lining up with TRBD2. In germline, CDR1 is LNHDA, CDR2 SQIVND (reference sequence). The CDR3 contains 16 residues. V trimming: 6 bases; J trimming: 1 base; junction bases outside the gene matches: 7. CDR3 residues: CASRRATSGSSYEQYF. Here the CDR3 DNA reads TGTGCCAGTAGACGTGCGACTAGCGGGAGTTCCTACGAGCAGTACTTC.

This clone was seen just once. The CDR3 is CASDIPGTDTQYF. The CDR3 nucleotides are TGTGCCAGCGATATACCGGGCACAGATACGCAGTATTTT. The gene calls are TRBV2 and TRBJ2-3; D remains unclear. Trimming took off 8 bases at V and 1 base at J, with 10 bases between the two ends. This CDR3 contains 13 residues. Germline V gene sequence: CDR1 SNHLY, CDR2 FYNNEI.

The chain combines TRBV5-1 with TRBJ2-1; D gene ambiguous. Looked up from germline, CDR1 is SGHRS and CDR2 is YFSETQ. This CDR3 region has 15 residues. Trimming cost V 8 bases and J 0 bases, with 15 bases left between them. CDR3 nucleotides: TGCGCCAGGGAGAGCGCAAAGAGCTCCTACAATGAGCAGTTCTTC. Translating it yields CARESAKSSYNEQFF.

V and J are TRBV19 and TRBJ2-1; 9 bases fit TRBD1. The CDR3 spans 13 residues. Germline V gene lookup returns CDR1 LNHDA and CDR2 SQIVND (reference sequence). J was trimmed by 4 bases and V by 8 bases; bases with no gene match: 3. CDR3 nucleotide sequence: TGTGCCAGTGGACAGGGGCCATACAATGAGCAGTTCTTC. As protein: CASGQGPYNEQFF.

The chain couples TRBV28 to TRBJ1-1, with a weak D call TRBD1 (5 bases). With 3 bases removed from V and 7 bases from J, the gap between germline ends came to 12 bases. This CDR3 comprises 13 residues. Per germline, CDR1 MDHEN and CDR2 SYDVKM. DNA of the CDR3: TGTGCCAGCAGTTTGGGATGGGGCTATGAAGCTTTCTTT. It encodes CASSLGWGYEAFF.

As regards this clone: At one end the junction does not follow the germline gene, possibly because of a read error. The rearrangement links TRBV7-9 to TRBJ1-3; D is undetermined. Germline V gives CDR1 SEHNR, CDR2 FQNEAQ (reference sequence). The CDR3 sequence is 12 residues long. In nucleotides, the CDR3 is TGTTCCAGCAGCTCCCATGGAAACACCATATATTTT. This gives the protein CSSSSHGNTIYF.